A single sample gave rise to the 9 T cell receptor beta chains below, sequenced in a study of blood T cell repertoires in COVID-19 (TCRdb year 2020). Libraries were constructed by the immunoSEQ multiplex PCR assay. In TCRdb, the immuneACCESS table is reduced to in-frame sequences with V and J assigned. These tables do not hold every clone; where another copy was compared, an unresolved V gene accounts for under half, and the others remain unexplained. Counted in this sample were over 95,000 clones; about 89% of them appeared once. Jointly, the top ten make up approximately 19% of the sample. Sequencing input: peripheral blood. Receptor source: a human donor with acute or convalescent COVID-19. The donor label of this sample is uncertain.

This chain joins TRBV28 and TRBJ1-2; possible D gene TRBD1, 5 bases. The CDR3 has 17 residues. Between the trimmed V and J ends, which lost 2 bases and 3 bases, there was a span of 19 bases. From germline, CDR1 is MDHEN and CDR2 SYDVKM. CDR3 protein: CASSLTGTSRGDYGYTF. CDR3 nucleotide sequence: TGTGCCAGCAGTTTAACGGGGACTTCCCGGGGGGACTATGGCTACACCTTC.

This clone was counted a few times. The rearrangement joins TRBV7-2 to TRBJ2-3; 8 bases fit TRBD2. The CDR3 spans 14 residues. The germline V gene has CDR1 SGHTA and CDR2 FQGNSA. With 3 bases clipped from V and 8 bases from J, the junction kept 7 bases outside the gene matches. CDR3 sequence reads: CASSLPAGDFTQYF. Written as DNA, the CDR3 is TGTGCCAGCAGCTTGCCAGCGGGAGATTTTACGCAGTATTTT. Full variable domain (rest looked up from reference TRBV7-2 and TRBJ2-3): GAGVSQSPSNKVTEKGKDVELRCDPISGHTALYWYRQSLGQGLEFLIYFQGNSAPDKSGLPSDRFSAERTGGSVSTLTIQRTQQEDSAVYLCASSLPAGDFTQYFGPGTRLTVL.

V gene TRBV25-1 combines with J gene TRBJ2-5; 7 bases fit TRBD1. Trimming removed 4 bases from V and 5 bases from J; junction bases left unmatched: 7. Germline-derived CDR1 and CDR2 are MGHDK and SYGVNS. The CDR3 is 14 amino acids. The CDR3 DNA sequence: TGTGCCAGCAGTGCCCCGAACAGGGGTGAGACCCAGTACTTC. This gives the protein CASSAPNRGETQYF.

The chain couples TRBV18 to TRBJ2-3, with TRBD2 matching over 9 bases. CDR1 and CDR2 from the germline V gene are KGHSH and LQKENI. With V trimmed by 4 bases and J by 1 base, 0 bases remained unmatched. There are 14 residues in the CDR3. The CDR3 loop is CASSRTSGTDTQYF. In DNA, the CDR3 is TGTGCCAGCTCACGGACTAGCGGCACAGATACGCAGTATTTT.

The rearrangement links TRBV28 to TRBJ2-1; TRBD1 aligns across 7 bases. This CDR3 region has 14 residues. Germline V lookup: CDR1 MDHEN, CDR2 SYDVKM. The V segment lost 3 bases and the J segment 7 bases; nucleotides outside the gene matches: 6. The CDR3 sequence is CASSFRGRRNEQFF. CDR3 nucleotides: TGTGCCAGCAGTTTTAGGGGGCGCAGGAATGAGCAGTTCTTC.

This clone has a handful of counts. The chain has TRBV5-6 and TRBJ1-2; the match to TRBD1 covers 10 bases. The V gene end was trimmed by 0 bases and the J gene end by 4 bases; junction bases not matched to a gene: 3. CDR1 and CDR2 from the germline V gene are SGHDT and YYEEEE. The CDR3 runs 15 residues. The CDR3 is CASSLVGQGVYGYTF. Here the CDR3 DNA reads TGTGCCAGCAGCTTGGTCGGACAGGGGGTCTATGGCTACACCTTC.

The CDR3 here is CASSLWGQGFDTIYF. CDR3 bases: TGTGCCAGCAGTTTATGGGGACAGGGTTTTGACACCATATATTTT. The chain has TRBV28 and TRBJ1-3, with 9 bases matching TRBD1. CDR1 is MDHEN and CDR2 is SYDVKM in the germline V gene. Trimming cost V 0 bases and J 8 bases; bases outside gene matches: 5. The CDR3 is 15 amino acids.

This clone was seen just once. The V and J genes are TRBV14 and TRBJ1-2; 8 bases match TRBD1. This CDR3 spans 17 amino acids. The ends lost 2 bases at V and 5 bases at J; junction bases unmatched: 13. Germline lookup yields CDR1 SGHDN and CDR2 FVKESK. The CDR3 region is CASSQTTGAARDYGYTF. The DNA for the CDR3 is TGTGCCAGCAGCCAAACGACAGGGGCTGCGAGGGATTATGGCTACACCTTC.

A remark on this clone: In the same sample, other DNA sequences code for this CDR3. The chain links TRBV7-9 to TRBJ2-7, with 8 bases that match TRBD1. The CDR3 spans 14 residues. The V segment lost 5 bases and the J segment 0 bases; nucleotides outside the gene matches: 3. Per the germline V gene, CDR1 is SEHNR and CDR2 is FQNEAQ (reference sequence). The CDR3 nucleotides read TGTGCCAGCAGCCTGACAGGGGACTCCTACGAGCAGTACTTC. Protein: CASSLTGDSYEQYF.